The source of this T cell receptor beta chain is a study of T cells after yellow fever vaccination. Study results and limitations: Contamination of FACS-sorted repertoires by abundant clonotypes from the bulk population could occur. The study re-detected most primary-vaccination clones after the booster (96% CD4, 88% CD8).

This clonotype was observed a handful of times. Its antigen is undetermined. Trimming pared 3 bases from V and 5 bases from J, leaving 13 bases between. The CDR3 contains 14 residues. TCRdb reprocessed the 5' RACE reads with MiXCR, giving one entry per CDR3 protein. The sample consists of over 250,000 distinct CDR3 sequences, approximately 4% of them appearing once. The TCR originated in a man between 18 and 29 years old who received the YFV17D yellow fever vaccine. The sequenced sample was PBMCs, obtained 5 days after the yellow fever booster vaccination. The J gene is TRBJ1-1, the V gene TRBV12-3 or TRBV12-4; no clear D. The CDR3 sequence: CASSLFHRETEAFF. The CDR3 bases are TGTGCCAGCAGTTTGTTCCATAGGGAGACTGAAGCTTTCTTT.